These T cell receptor beta chains were read from a single sample in a study of cytomegalovirus exposure and HLA in healthy donors. TCRdb's copy holds only in-frame clones and misses some; the assay was immunoSEQ multiplex PCR. The table shows about 160,000 clones, with about 85% occurring only once. The sequencing input was PBMCs. These receptors were collected from a human donor in good health. Both conserved end residues are part of each CDR3. A D gene is named only where the DNA matches it firmly. Clone size appears in some rows only: once, few, many, or a class for an expanded clone.

>NA|TRBV28|NA|TRBJ1-2
TGTGCCAGCACTAGTAGCCTCTACTATGGCTACACCTTC
CASTSSLYYGYTF
>TRBD1|TRBV9|NA|TRBJ1-2
TGTGCCAGCAGCGCCGAGAGGACAGGGCGGTGGGATGGCTACACCTTC
CASSAERTGRWDGYTF
>TRBD1|TRBV2|few|TRBJ1-2
TGTGCCAGCAATGCGGACAGGGAAAACTATGGCTACACCTTC
CASNADRENYGYTF
>NA|TRBV2|NA|TRBJ2-5
TGTGCCAGCAAATACCAAGGGGACCAAGAGACCCAGTACTTC
CASKYQGDQETQYF
>TRBD2|TRBV28|few|TRBJ2-1
TGTGCCAGCAGTAGGACTAGCGGGAGAGTAAATGAGCAGTTCTTC
CASSRTSGRVNEQFF
>TRBD2|TRBV5-4|NA|TRBJ2-2
TGTGCCAGCAGCTCTCTACCTCCCCTAGCGGGGAGCGGGGTGGACGGGGAGCTGTTTTTT
CASSSLPPLAGSGVDGELFF
>TRBD2|TRBV18|NA|TRBJ2-7
TGTGCCAGCTCCCGGGAGGGGGGCGAGCAGTACTTC
CASSREGGEQYF
>TRBD1|TRBV15|NA|TRBJ1-4
TGTGCCACCAGCAGAGGACAGGGGGCTTATGAAAAACTGTTTTTT
CATSRGQGAYEKLFF
>NA|TRBV11-2|NA|TRBJ2-1
TGTGCCAGCAGCTTAGGGGCCAGCGGCTCCTACAATGAGCAGTTCTTC
CASSLGASGSYNEQFF
>TRBD2|TRBV11-1|NA|TRBJ2-3
TGTGCCAGCAGCTTAGCGCGATCGGGAGGGTGGGATACGCAGTATTTT
CASSLARSGGWDTQYF
>TRBD1|TRBV5-1|NA|TRBJ2-1
TGCGCCAGCGGGGACAGCTACAATGAGCAGTTCTTC
CASGDSYNEQFF
>TRBD2|TRBV19|NA|TRBJ2-5
TGTGCCAGTAGCATCGGACAGAAACTAGCGGGGGTCGCGGCCCAGTACTTC
CASSIGQKLAGVAAQYF
>NA|TRBV27|NA|TRBJ2-7
TGTGCCAGCAGCCAAACGGGACAAATTTCCGAGCAGTACTTC
CASSQTGQISEQYF
>NA|TRBV15|once|TRBJ1-2
TGTGCCACCAGCAGAGATCTGGGGGGGGCAAGGTACGGCTACACCTTC
CATSRDLGGARYGYTF